This T cell receptor beta chain was documented in a study of CD8+ T cells in alopecia areata. Whole-study context: Percent affected scalp area, the SALT score, rated treated patients' severity.

Extraction of RNA preceded its reverse transcription into cDNA, which served as the sequencing template. This table comes from immunoSEQ multiplex PCR, and its TCRdb copy is limited to in-frame clones, with some not included. The sample records roughly 220,000 clones, just over 65% being singletons. CDR1 is SNHLY, CDR2 FYNNEI, per germline. The CDR3 totals 14 residues. Trimming shortened V by 5 bases and J by 3 bases, and 13 bases separated the two germline ends. The study's findings and limits: While tofacitinib was given, many expanded lesional clones persisted in scalp and blood.

Worth noting for this clone: Its antigen is not identified.

Treatment: oral pan-JAK inhibitor, 5-10 mg twice daily. Alopecia areata patients provided lesional scalp punch biopsies and peripheral blood, both collected for the study. The J gene is TRBJ2-5, the V gene TRBV2; D may match TRBD1 or TRBD2 (5 bases each). The specimen comprised CD4+ T cells sorted from blood, sampled between weeks 43 and 45, from a patient treated with tofacitinib. This TCR derives from a human donor with alopecia areata. The chain's CDR3 is CASSPGAPKETQYF. CDR3 in DNA: TGTGCCAGCAGTCCCGGGGCGCCTAAAGAGACCCAGTACTTC.